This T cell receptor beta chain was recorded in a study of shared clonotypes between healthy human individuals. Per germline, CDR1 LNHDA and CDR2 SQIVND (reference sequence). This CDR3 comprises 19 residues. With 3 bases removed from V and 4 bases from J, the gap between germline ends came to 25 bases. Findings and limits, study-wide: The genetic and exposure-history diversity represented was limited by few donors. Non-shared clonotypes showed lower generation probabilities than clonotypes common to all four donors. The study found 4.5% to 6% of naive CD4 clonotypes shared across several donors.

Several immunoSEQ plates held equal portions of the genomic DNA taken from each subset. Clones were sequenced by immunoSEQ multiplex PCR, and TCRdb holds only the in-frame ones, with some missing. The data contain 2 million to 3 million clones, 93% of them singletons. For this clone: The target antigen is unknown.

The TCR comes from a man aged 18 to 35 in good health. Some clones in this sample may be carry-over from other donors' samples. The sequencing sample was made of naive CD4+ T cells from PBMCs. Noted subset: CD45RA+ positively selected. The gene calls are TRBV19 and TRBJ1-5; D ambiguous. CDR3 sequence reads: CASSIRSWVQTPSNQPQHF. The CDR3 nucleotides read TGTGCCAGTAGTATTCGGTCTTGGGTGCAGACCCCGTCGAATCAGCCCCAGCATTTT.